This record looks at one T cell receptor beta chain sequence and its context. This entry is derived from a study of early T cells in non-severe SARS-CoV-2 infection. The CDR3 totals 15 residues. V was shortened by 3 bases and J by 2 bases, with 11 bases between the two germline ends. CDR1 MDHEN and CDR2 SYDVKM come from the germline V gene. TCRdb recomputed calls from the 5' RACE reads with MiXCR, one row per CDR3 protein. The data contain some 54,000 distinct CDR3 sequences, 9.5% to 11% of them singletons. The chain recombines TRBV28 with TRBJ1-5, with D hard to call. The receptor's source is an adult who was a healthcare worker with PCR-confirmed SARS-CoV-2 infection or an uninfected control (not recorded which). The sample consisted of whole blood. The CDR3 sequence: CASSFRGNGNQPQHF. Here the CDR3 DNA reads TGTGCCAGCAGTTTTCGGGGAAATGGCAATCAGCCCCAGCATTTT.